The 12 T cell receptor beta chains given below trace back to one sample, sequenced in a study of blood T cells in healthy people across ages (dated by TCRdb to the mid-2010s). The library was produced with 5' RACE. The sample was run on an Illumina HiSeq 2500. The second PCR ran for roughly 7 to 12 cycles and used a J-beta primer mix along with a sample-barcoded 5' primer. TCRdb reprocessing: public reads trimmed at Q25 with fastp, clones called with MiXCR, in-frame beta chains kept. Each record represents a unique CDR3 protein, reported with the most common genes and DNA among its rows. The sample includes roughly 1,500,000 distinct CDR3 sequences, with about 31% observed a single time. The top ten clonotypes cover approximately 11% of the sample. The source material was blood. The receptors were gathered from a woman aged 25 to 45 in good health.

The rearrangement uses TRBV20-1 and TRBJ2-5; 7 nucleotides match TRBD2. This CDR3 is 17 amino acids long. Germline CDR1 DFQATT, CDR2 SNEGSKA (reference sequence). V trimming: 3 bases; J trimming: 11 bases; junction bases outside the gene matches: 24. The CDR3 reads CSASGPTRFLAGNEQYF. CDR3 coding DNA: TGCAGTGCTAGCGGCCCGACGCGCTTCTTAGCGGGTAATGAGCAGTACTTC.

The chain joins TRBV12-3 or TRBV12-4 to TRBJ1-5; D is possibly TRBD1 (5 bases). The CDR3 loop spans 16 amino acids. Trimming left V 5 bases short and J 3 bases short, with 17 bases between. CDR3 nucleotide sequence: TGTGCCAGCAGTCTCGGCGGGGGGGTTTACAATCAGCCCCAGCATTTT. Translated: CASSLGGGVYNQPQHF.

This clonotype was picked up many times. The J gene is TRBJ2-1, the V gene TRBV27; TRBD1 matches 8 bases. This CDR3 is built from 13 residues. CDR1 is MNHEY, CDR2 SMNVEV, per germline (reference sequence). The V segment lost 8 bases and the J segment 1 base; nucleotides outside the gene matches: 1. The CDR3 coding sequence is TGTGCCAGCCGGACAGGGTCCTACAATGAGCAGTTCTTC. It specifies CASRTGSYNEQFF.

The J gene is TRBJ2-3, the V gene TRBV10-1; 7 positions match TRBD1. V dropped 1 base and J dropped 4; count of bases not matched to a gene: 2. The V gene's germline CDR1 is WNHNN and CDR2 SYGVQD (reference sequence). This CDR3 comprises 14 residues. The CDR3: CASSEYTGADTQYF. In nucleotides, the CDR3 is TGCGCCAGCAGTGAGTACACAGGGGCAGATACGCAGTATTTT.

CDR3 loop: CASRPTGTQPQHF. The CDR3 DNA sequence: TGTGCCAGCAGACCCACAGGGACTCAGCCCCAGCATTTT. The chain employs TRBV27 and TRBJ1-5; the D gene is possibly TRBD1 (6 bases). The germline CDR1 and CDR2 sequences are MNHEY and SMNVEV (reference sequence). V shed 6 bases and J shed 6 bases, with 12 bases lying between them. The CDR3 loop spans 13 amino acids.

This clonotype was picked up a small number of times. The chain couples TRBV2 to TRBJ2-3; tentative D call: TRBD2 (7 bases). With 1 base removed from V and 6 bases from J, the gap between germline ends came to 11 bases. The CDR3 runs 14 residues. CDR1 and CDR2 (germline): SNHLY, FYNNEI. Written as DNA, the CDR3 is TGTGCCAGCAGTGAAGGGGCGGGGGCGGATACGCAGTATTTT. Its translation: CASSEGAGADTQYF.

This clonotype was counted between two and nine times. The CDR3 sequence is CATSGPFTDTQYF. CDR3 DNA sequence: TGTGCCACCAGCGGCCCGTTCACAGATACGCAGTATTTT. V and J are TRBV15 and TRBJ2-3; D is unresolved. The germline gives CDR1 LNHNV, CDR2 YYDKDF (reference sequence). V was shortened by 5 bases and J by 2 bases, with 8 bases between the two germline ends. The CDR3 length is 13 residues.

The CDR3 nucleotides read TGTGCCAGCAGTTTAGCGCCGATAGGGGGAACTGAAGCTTTCTTT. Translating it yields CASSLAPIGGTEAFF. This chain connects TRBV12-3 or TRBV12-4 to TRBJ1-1, with D perhaps matching TRBD1 (6 bases). Trimming pared 0 bases from V and 5 bases from J, leaving 13 bases between. The CDR3 loop spans 15 amino acids.

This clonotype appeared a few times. This CDR3 reads CASSLAGGGPHQETQYF. The CDR3 DNA is TGTGCCAGCAGCTTAGCTGGCGGGGGCCCCCACCAAGAGACCCAGTACTTC. V gene TRBV11-2 combines with J gene TRBJ2-5, with D maybe TRBD2 (7 bases). This CDR3 is 17 amino acids long. Germline V gene data show CDR1 as SGHAT and CDR2 as FQNNGV. The V and J ends lost 1 base and 0 bases respectively, with 15 bases between them.

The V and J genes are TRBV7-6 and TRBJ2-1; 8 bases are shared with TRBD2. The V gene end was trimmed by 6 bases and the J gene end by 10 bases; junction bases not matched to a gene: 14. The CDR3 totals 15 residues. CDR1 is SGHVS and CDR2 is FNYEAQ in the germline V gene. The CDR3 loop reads CASSQTGLGLPEQFF. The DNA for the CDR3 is TGTGCCAGCAGTCAAACGGGACTAGGTTTACCAGAGCAGTTCTTC. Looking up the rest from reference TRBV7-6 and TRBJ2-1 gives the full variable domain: GAGVSQSPRYKVTKRGQDVALRCDPISGHVSLYWYRQALGQGPEFLTYFNYEAQQDKSGLPNDRFSAERPEGSISTLTIQRTEQRDSAMYRCASSQTGLGLPEQFFGPGTRLTVL.

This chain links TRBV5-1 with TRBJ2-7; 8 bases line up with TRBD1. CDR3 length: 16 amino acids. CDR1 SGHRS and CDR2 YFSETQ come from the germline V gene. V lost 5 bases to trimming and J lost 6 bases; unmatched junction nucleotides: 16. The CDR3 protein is CASSYGSGTGVPEQYF. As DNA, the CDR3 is TGCGCCAGCAGTTACGGATCCGGGACAGGTGTCCCCGAGCAGTACTTC. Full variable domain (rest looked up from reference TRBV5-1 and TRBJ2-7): KAGVTQTPRYLIKTRGQQVTLSCSPISGHRSVSWYQQTPGQGLQFLFEYFSETQRNKGNFPGRFSGRQFSNSRSEMNVSTLELGDSALYLCASSYGSGTGVPEQYFGPGTRLTVT.

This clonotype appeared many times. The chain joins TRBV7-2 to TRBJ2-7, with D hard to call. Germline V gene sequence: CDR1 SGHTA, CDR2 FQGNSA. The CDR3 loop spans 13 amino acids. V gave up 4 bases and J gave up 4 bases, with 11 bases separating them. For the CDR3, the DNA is TGTGCCAGCAGCTCCTCCCCTGAGTACGAGCAGTACTTC. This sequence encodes CASSSSPEYEQYF.